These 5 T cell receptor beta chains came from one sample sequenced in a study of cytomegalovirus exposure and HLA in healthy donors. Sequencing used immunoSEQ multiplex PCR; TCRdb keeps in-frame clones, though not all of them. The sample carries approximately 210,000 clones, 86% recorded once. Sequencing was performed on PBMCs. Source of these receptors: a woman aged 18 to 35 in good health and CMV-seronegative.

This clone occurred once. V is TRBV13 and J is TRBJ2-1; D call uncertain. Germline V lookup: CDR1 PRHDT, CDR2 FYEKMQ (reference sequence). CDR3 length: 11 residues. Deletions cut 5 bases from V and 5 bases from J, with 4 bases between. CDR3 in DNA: TGTGCCAGCAGCCAAAACAATGAGCAGTTCTTC. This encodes CASSQNNEQFF.

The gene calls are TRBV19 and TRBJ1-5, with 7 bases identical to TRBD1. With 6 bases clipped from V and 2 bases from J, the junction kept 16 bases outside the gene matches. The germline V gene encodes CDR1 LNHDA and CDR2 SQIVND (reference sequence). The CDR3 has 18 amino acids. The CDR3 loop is CASRNWVGGDNGNQPQHF. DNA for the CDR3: TGTGCCAGTAGAAATTGGGTAGGGGGCGATAATGGCAATCAGCCCCAGCATTTT.

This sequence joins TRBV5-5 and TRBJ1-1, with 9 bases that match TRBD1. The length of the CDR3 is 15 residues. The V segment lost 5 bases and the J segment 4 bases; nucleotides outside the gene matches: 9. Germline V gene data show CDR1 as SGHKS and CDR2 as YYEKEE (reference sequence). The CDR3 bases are TGTGCCAGCAGGGTAGGGACAGGGTTGATCACTGAAGCTTTCTTT. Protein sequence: CASRVGTGLITEAFF.

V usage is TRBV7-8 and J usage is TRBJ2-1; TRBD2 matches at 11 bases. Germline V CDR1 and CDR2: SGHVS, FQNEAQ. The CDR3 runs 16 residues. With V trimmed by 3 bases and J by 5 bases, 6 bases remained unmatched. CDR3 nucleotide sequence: TGTGCCAGCAGCTTCACTAGCGGGAGAACCCACAATGAGCAGTTCTTC. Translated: CASSFTSGRTHNEQFF.

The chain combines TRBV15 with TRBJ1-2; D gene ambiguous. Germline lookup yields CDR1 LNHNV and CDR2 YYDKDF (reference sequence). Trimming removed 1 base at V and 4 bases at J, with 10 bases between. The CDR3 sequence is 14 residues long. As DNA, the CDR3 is TGTGCCACCAGCAGAGGATGGAGCACCTATGGCTACACCTTC. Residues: CATSRGWSTYGYTF.